The 30 T cell receptor beta chains reported below all come from one sample, sequenced in a study of blood T cell repertoires in COVID-19. Profiling relied on immunoSEQ multiplex PCR, and the TCRdb table lists in-frame clones only, not all of them. The data show about 200,000 clones, with roughly nine tenths seen just once and 0.8% to 1% held by the top ten. The sequencing sample was made of peripheral blood. These receptors came from a man in his 60s with COVID-19, enrolled during active disease.

The chain joins TRBV20-1 to TRBJ2-1; tentatively, D is TRBD2 (6 bases). The CDR3 is 16 amino acids. V dropped 3 bases and J dropped 3 bases, with 18 bases sitting between them. Germline V gene data show CDR1 as DFQATT and CDR2 as SNEGSKA (reference sequence). CDR3 amino acids: CSASRPAGRNYNEQFF. The CDR3 bases are TGCAGTGCTAGTAGGCCGGCGGGACGTAACTACAATGAGCAGTTCTTC.

The chain is built from TRBV7-9 and TRBJ1-2; the match to TRBD1 covers 8 bases. Trimming at V came to 3 bases and at J to 6 bases, leaving 9 bases not matched to a gene. Germline lookup yields CDR1 SEHNR and CDR2 FQNEAQ (reference sequence). The CDR3 totals 15 residues. The CDR3 sequence is CASSFEVDRVNGYTF. The CDR3 DNA reads as TGTGCCAGCAGCTTCGAAGTGGACAGGGTGAATGGCTACACCTTC.

The V and J genes are TRBV7-9 and TRBJ1-2; 8 bases align to TRBD1. In germline, CDR1 is SEHNR, CDR2 FQNEAQ (reference sequence). Losses at the gene ends were 6 bases for V and 7 bases for J; bases not matched to a gene: 7. The CDR3 has 13 amino acids. The CDR3 region is CASSQPTGVGYTF. CDR3 DNA: TGTGCCAGCAGTCAACCGACAGGGGTTGGCTACACCTTC.

V usage is TRBV9 and J usage is TRBJ1-1; no firm D call. The CDR3 runs 12 residues. Germline assignment: CDR1 SGDLS and CDR2 YYNGEE. V was trimmed by 4 bases and J by 1 base, leaving 5 bases between them. The CDR3 DNA sequence: TGTGCCAGCAGCTCGGGGAACACTGAAGCTTTCTTT. Its translation is CASSSGNTEAFF.

This chain uses TRBV5-6 with TRBJ1-2; D gene uncertain. V was cut by 1 base and J by 2 bases, with 9 bases left in between. Germline assignment: CDR1 SGHDT and CDR2 YYEEEE. The CDR3 sequence is 14 residues long. The CDR3 loop reads CASSLLRGNYGYTF. For the CDR3, the DNA is TGTGCCAGCAGCTTGCTTAGAGGGAACTATGGCTACACCTTC.

This chain joins TRBV5-1 and TRBJ1-2; D not resolved. The V end lost 0 bases, the J end lost 4 bases, and 7 bases lay between the germline ends. There are 13 residues in the CDR3. Germline CDR1 is SGHRS and CDR2 is YFSETQ. The CDR3 loop is CASSLEQTYGYTF. CDR3 nucleotides: TGCGCCAGCAGCTTGGAACAGACCTATGGCTACACCTTC.

The chain has TRBV19 and TRBJ2-1; tentatively, D is TRBD2 (6 bases). Deletions cut 1 base from V and 3 bases from J, with 10 bases between. The CDR3 extends over 15 amino acids. Germline lookup yields CDR1 LNHDA and CDR2 SQIVND (reference sequence). The CDR3 DNA reads TGTGCCAGTAGTATAGGTCGGGAGAACTACAATGAGCAGTTCTTC. It encodes CASSIGRENYNEQFF.

The CDR3 DNA is TGTGCCAGCAGCCAAGGGGGCGGAGACACCGGGGAGCTGTTTTTT. This gives the protein CASSQGGGDTGELFF. The V gene is TRBV3-1 (or the pseudogene TRBV3-2), the J gene TRBJ2-2; tentatively, D is TRBD1 (5 bases). This CDR3 spans 15 amino acids. The V end lost 1 base, the J end lost 3 bases, and 9 bases lay between the germline ends. CDR1 is LGHDT and CDR2 is YNNKEL in the germline V gene (reference sequence).

The chain carries TRBV5-4 and TRBJ2-7; 11 bases agree with TRBD2. Germline CDR1 reads SGHNT; CDR2 reads YYREEE (reference sequence). The CDR3 has 17 amino acids. Trimming removed 1 base from V and 1 base from J; junction bases left unmatched: 7. In nucleotides, the CDR3 is TGTGCCAGCAGCTTGACCCCCACTAGCGGGAGTTCCTACGAGCAGTACTTC. Protein: CASSLTPTSGSSYEQYF.

The chain is built from TRBV9 and TRBJ1-4; 7 nucleotides agree with TRBD1. Germline lookup yields CDR1 SGDLS and CDR2 YYNGEE. This CDR3 region has 15 residues. Trimming cost V 0 bases and J 7 bases; bases outside gene matches: 6. The CDR3 here is CASSVGQGEGEKLFF. The CDR3 DNA reads as TGTGCCAGCAGCGTAGGCCAGGGGGAAGGTGAAAAACTGTTTTTT.

The V and J genes are TRBV2 and TRBJ1-5; TRBD1 matches 7 bases. CDR1 SNHLY and CDR2 FYNNEI come from the germline V gene. The CDR3 totals 15 residues. Unmatched junction bases numbered 8, after V lost 5 bases and J lost 4 bases. The CDR3 sequence: CASSLYGTDNQPQHF. The CDR3 DNA reads as TGTGCCAGCAGTCTTTATGGGACAGATAATCAGCCCCAGCATTTT.

V and J are TRBV10-3 and TRBJ2-3; a weak D match, TRBD2 (6 bases). Germline CDR1 and CDR2: ENHRY and SYGVKD. The V end lost 0 bases, the J end lost 2 bases, and 15 bases lay between the germline ends. The CDR3 is made up of 17 amino acids. The CDR3 DNA is TGTGCCATCAGTGAGTCCGGGGGTGGCGCACTCACAGATACGCAGTATTTT. Translated: CAISESGGGALTDTQYF.

V and J are TRBV4-1 and TRBJ2-7; 9 bases line up with TRBD1. This CDR3 comprises 15 residues. The V gene end was trimmed by 1 base and the J gene end by 4 bases; junction bases not matched to a gene: 5. Germline CDR1 and CDR2: MGHRA and YSYEKL. CDR3 DNA: TGCGCCAGCAGCCAAGCAGGGACAGGGAATTACGAGCAGTACTTC. Encoded protein: CASSQAGTGNYEQYF.

This clone has a single count. The chain employs TRBV3-1 (or the pseudogene TRBV3-2) and TRBJ1-6; 7 bases fit TRBD1. CDR1 is LGHDT and CDR2 is YNNKEL in the germline V gene (reference sequence). Losses at the gene ends were 6 bases for V and 7 bases for J; bases not matched to a gene: 6. This CDR3 has 14 residues. The CDR3 is CASRPEQGNSPLHF. The CDR3 region has the DNA TGTGCCAGCAGGCCAGAACAGGGGAATTCACCCCTCCACTTT.

The rearrangement uses TRBV28 and TRBJ2-7, with no clear D. Trimming cost V 5 bases and J 4 bases, with 3 bases left between them. Germline lookup yields CDR1 MDHEN and CDR2 SYDVKM. The CDR3 extends over 10 amino acids. Here the CDR3 reads CASSLYEQYF. In nucleotides, the CDR3 is TGTGCCAGCAGTCTGTACGAGCAGTACTTC. The full variable domain, its missing parts supplied by reference TRBV28 and TRBJ2-7, is DVKVTQSSRYLVKRTGEKVFLECVQDMDHENMFWYRQDPGLGLRLIYFSYDVKMKEKGDIPEGYSVSREKKERFSLILESASTNQTSMYLCASSLYEQYFGPGTRLTVT.

The genes are TRBV2 and TRBJ1-6; 11 bases are a match to TRBD1. The CDR3 covers 18 residues. With V trimmed by 4 bases and J by 2 bases, 7 bases remained unmatched. Germline-derived CDR1 and CDR2 are SNHLY and FYNNEI. The CDR3: CASSGGTGGLTYNSPLHF. In nucleotides, the CDR3 is TGTGCCAGCAGTGGAGGGACAGGGGGTCTGACCTATAATTCACCCCTCCACTTT.

The genes are TRBV10-2 and TRBJ1-2; 8 positions match TRBD1. V was pared by 7 bases and J by 0 bases, with 4 bases of the junction left unmatched. The CDR3 covers 14 residues. Germline CDR1 is WSHSY and CDR2 is SAAADI. CDR3 nucleotide sequence: TGCGCCAGCAAGGGACAGGAGCCTAACTATGGCTACACCTTC. It is translated as CASKGQEPNYGYTF.

V and J are TRBV14 and TRBJ2-1, with 12 bases that match TRBD2. The CDR3 length is 17 residues. With 4 bases clipped from V and 7 bases from J, the junction kept 11 bases outside the gene matches. Germline loops: CDR1 SGHDN, CDR2 FVKESK. CDR3 DNA: TGTGCCAGCAGCCTACTGACTAGCGGGAGAGGCAGAAATGAGCAGTTCTTC. It encodes CASSLLTSGRGRNEQFF.

J is TRBJ2-3 and V is TRBV7-2, with 10 bases that match TRBD2. Per germline, CDR1 SGHTA and CDR2 FQGNSA. The J segment lost 0 bases and the V segment lost 3 bases, leaving 9 bases of the junction unmatched. The CDR3 covers 18 residues. The CDR3 protein is CASSFTPGLATSTDTQYF. The CDR3 DNA follows: TGTGCCAGCAGCTTCACCCCGGGACTAGCGACCAGCACAGATACGCAGTATTTT.

The J gene is TRBJ2-7, the V gene TRBV7-3, with 11 bases lining up with TRBD1. Germline CDR1 and CDR2: SGHTA and FQGTGA. Trimming took 8 bases from V and 6 from J; bases not matched to a gene: 6. The CDR3 extends over 13 amino acids. The DNA for the CDR3 is TGTGCCAGCTCGGGACAGGGGGACGGCGAGCAGTACTTC. It encodes CASSGQGDGEQYF.

This chain joins TRBV19 and TRBJ1-2, with D hard to call. The CDR3 is 14 residues long. V was cut by 7 bases and J by 4 bases, with 16 bases left in between. Germline assignment: CDR1 LNHDA and CDR2 SQIVND (reference sequence). The chain's CDR3 is CASTPGRTVYGYTF. CDR3 bases: TGTGCCAGTACCCCAGGACGGACTGTCTATGGCTACACCTTC.

This chain uses TRBV18 with TRBJ1-2, with D possibly matching TRBD1 (6 bases). Germline values: CDR1 KGHSH, CDR2 LQKENI. The CDR3 totals 15 residues. V was clipped by 1 base and J by 3 bases, with 12 bases between them. This CDR3 reads CASSPREGGDYGYTF. In nucleotides, the CDR3 is TGTGCCAGCTCACCACGGGAAGGGGGAGACTATGGCTACACCTTC.

The chain recombines TRBV6-5 with TRBJ1-2, with TRBD1 matching over 10 bases. Unmatched junction bases numbered 13, after V lost 8 bases and J lost 7 bases. The CDR3 runs 15 residues. CDR1 and CDR2 (germline): MNHEY, SVGAGI. CDR3 residues: CASARQGAREGGYTF. The CDR3 DNA reads as TGTGCCAGCGCCCGACAGGGGGCGCGAGAAGGTGGCTACACCTTC.

The chain combines TRBV18 with TRBJ1-1, with a weak D call TRBD1 (6 bases). Per the germline V gene, CDR1 is KGHSH and CDR2 is LQKENI. The CDR3 covers 14 residues. V lost 5 bases and J lost 2, with 12 bases in between. The CDR3 DNA sequence: TGTGCCAGCTCAGTACAACAGGGTAACACTGAAGCTTTCTTT. It encodes CASSVQQGNTEAFF.

The J gene is TRBJ2-2, the V gene TRBV24-1; D possibly corresponds to TRBD2 (5 bases). CDR3 length equals 14 residues. In germline, CDR1 is KGHDR, CDR2 SFDVKD. The germline V and J ends were trimmed by 7 bases and 7 bases, with 15 bases remaining between them. As DNA, the CDR3 is TGTGCCACCAGCCGGGGTGGAGTGGGCGGGGAGCTGTTTTTT. This encodes CATSRGGVGGELFF.

The V and J genes are TRBV5-1 and TRBJ1-5, with 7 positions matching TRBD1. J gave up 7 bases and V 0 bases, and 7 bases lay outside the gene matches. The CDR3 runs 15 residues. The germline gives CDR1 SGHRS, CDR2 YFSETQ. CDR3 bases: TGCGCCAGCAGCTTGGAGACAGGGATGGACCAGCCCCAGCATTTT. This encodes CASSLETGMDQPQHF.

The chain has TRBV3-1 (or the pseudogene TRBV3-2) and TRBJ2-7; D perhaps matches TRBD2 (5 bases). Trimming pared 1 base from V and 5 bases from J, leaving 9 bases between. This CDR3 spans 13 amino acids. Germline values: CDR1 LGHDT, CDR2 YNNKEL (reference sequence). The CDR3 DNA reads TGTGCCAGCAGCCAAGGGACTCTGGACGAGCAGTACTTC. This gives the protein CASSQGTLDEQYF.

The V gene is TRBV7-2, the J gene TRBJ1-1, with 8 bases aligning to TRBD1. Trimming took 6 bases from V and 3 from J; bases not matched to a gene: 6. The CDR3 sequence is 14 residues long. Germline V gives CDR1 SGHTA, CDR2 FQGNSA. The CDR3 loop reads CASRFQGAYTEAFF. CDR3 DNA sequence: TGTGCCAGCAGGTTCCAGGGGGCCTACACTGAAGCTTTCTTT. The variable domain in full, with the rest retrieved from reference TRBV7-2 and TRBJ1-1, is GAGVSQSPSNKVTEKGKDVELRCDPISGHTALYWYRQSLGQGLEFLIYFQGNSAPDKSGLPSDRFSAERTGGSVSTLTIQRTQQEDSAVYLCASRFQGAYTEAFFGQGTRLTVV.

The chain carries TRBV18 and TRBJ2-1; D call uncertain. V was trimmed by 5 bases and J by 4 bases, leaving 9 bases between them. CDR1 is KGHSH and CDR2 is LQKENI in the germline V gene. The CDR3 has 13 amino acids. The CDR3 DNA reads as TGTGCCAGCTCAGGTCAGGCATACAATGAGCAGTTCTTC. Protein: CASSGQAYNEQFF.

The chain employs TRBV27 and TRBJ1-1; 10 bases line up with TRBD1. This CDR3 is 15 amino acids long. Trimming removed 4 bases from V and 4 bases from J; junction bases left unmatched: 6. The germline V gene encodes CDR1 MNHEY and CDR2 SMNVEV (reference sequence). CDR3: CASSSRTGGFTEAFF. As DNA, the CDR3 is TGTGCCAGCAGTTCCAGGACAGGGGGTTTCACTGAAGCTTTCTTT.